This T cell receptor (beta chain) was recovered during a study of T cells after yellow fever vaccination. Study-level information: Preparing low-cell-number fractions relied on SMART-Seq v4 Ultra Low Input.

Conversion of TCR transcripts into cDNA relied on 5'RACE template switching, which added a universal primer site and UMIs. TCRdb reprocessed the 5' RACE reads via MiXCR and lists one record per CDR3 protein. Of about 360,000 distinct CDR3 sequences listed, around 6.4% are singletons. Study-level findings and limits: Abundant bulk-derived clonotypes could contaminate FACS-sorted repertoires. Clones from primary vaccination mostly reappeared after the booster (96% CD4, 88% CD8).

This clonotype was observed many times. What it binds is unknown. The sequencing here drew on PBMCs, taken 5 days after the yellow fever booster vaccination. This receptor was identified in a man aged 25 to 40 who received the YFV17D yellow fever vaccine.

CDR3 sequence (DNA): TGTGCCAGCAGCTTACGGTCCGGGGGAGACATTCAGTACTTC. Protein sequence: CASSLRSGGDIQYF. The gene calls are TRBV7-9 and TRBJ2-4; possibly TRBD2 for D (6 bases). From germline, CDR1 is SEHNR and CDR2 FQNEAQ (reference sequence). Trimming stripped 2 bases from V and 8 bases from J, with 13 bases between. CDR3 length: 14 amino acids.